This TCR beta chain stems from a study of glioma-infiltrating T cells (dated by TCRdb to the mid-2010s). Study-wide context: Low-grade gliomas were represented by WHO grade II oligodendrogliomas or astrocytomas, and glioblastomas were represented by WHO grade IV tumors that were sampled at initial rather than recurrent diagnosis. The sequencing target for blood libraries was 4.5- to 10-fold coverage of some 1 million peripheral T cells. The paired cohort comprised three low-grade glioma patients, 7 or 8 primary glioblastoma patients and three non-glioma patients contributing non-neoplastic brain tissue. The study sequenced TCR alpha- and beta-chain repertoires from glioma tissue, from non-neoplastic brain tissue and from matched peripheral blood mononuclear cells. To gauge divergence between tissue and blood T-cell populations, every tissue-infiltrating repertoire was compared against the peripheral blood repertoire from the same patient. Dexamethasone was administered to glioma patients for six or fewer days before surgery. What the research found in general, with its limitations: Group comparisons were based on small numbers of patients: three non-neoplastic, three low-grade glioma and several glioblastoma patients. Tissue and blood shared very few CDR3 sequences, a result attributed to high CDR3 diversity and limited sampling. VJ-independent divergence between tissue and blood was lower than expected in non-neoplastic patients but higher than expected in all gliomas, particularly low-grade gliomas. Patients with low tissue-blood divergence were marked by a signature set of shared blood CDR3 motifs, and that set was depleted in highly divergent patients.

The iRepertoire nested amplicon-rescue multiplex PCR (arm-PCR) platform was used to amplify TCR alpha and beta CDR3 regions from RNA. One-step reverse transcription and amplification used roughly 95-450 ng of tissue mRNA or PBMC total RNA as input. Following bead purification, Illumina adapters were added by a secondary multiplex PCR, and libraries between 200 and 400 bp were gel-purified. Demultiplexing relied on internal 6-nucleotide barcodes carried by the libraries. Libraries were sequenced on an Illumina MiSeq with 2x220 or 2x250 nucleotide paired-end reads. Turning to the authors' computational methods: Paired reads were merged using FLASH 1.2.11 and were aligned to the GRCh37 human genome using BWA-MEM, after which TRA and TRB reads were extracted. V and J assignment used an IMGT-derived reference of cassette sequences and CDR3 motifs that included pseudogenes. Three-frame translation of reads was performed, and productive CDR3s were defined as those with a C...FGXG motif and no stop codons. Unique combinations of V-J cassette pair and CDR3 amino acid sequence were defined as clonotypes. Hamming distance filtering was applied to reads, with thresholds set by the sequence error rate of each sample in mapped regions. TCRdb ran its own pipeline on the public reads, namely fastp trimming at Q25 and MiXCR clone calling, and kept in-frame beta chains. Each record represents a unique CDR3 protein, reported with the most common genes and DNA among its rows. The V and J calls were determined by TCRdb, not by the authors. For this sample there are fewer than 500,000 distinct CDR3 sequences; roughly two fifths appear just once. The leading ten clones occupy about 11% of the sample.

Concerning this clonotype itself: It has no known antigen specificity. Base qualities were left out, and no much larger clone turns up one base away.

Here V drops 4 bases and J drops 0 bases, and the junction holds 7 bases not matched to any gene. Based on the germline V gene, the CDR1 and CDR2 sequences are KGHDR and SFDVKD. Including cysteine and phenylalanine, the CDR3 has 17 amino acids. Only CDR3 DNA remains: 51 bases, in frame from the first base. Immediately after resection, surgical brain or tumor specimens were cryofrozen in liquid nitrogen, and peripheral blood cells were collected at the same time. The receptor's source is a human donor with low-grade glioma or glioblastoma, undergoing nonglioma brain surgery, or in good health (not recorded which). Sequenced: glioma tissue, nonneoplastic brain tissue, or PBMCs (not recorded which). The sequence joins TRBV24-1 to TRBJ2-3; 9 junctional bases match TRBD2. The sequence in DNA is TGTGCCACCAGTGACCACGCGACTAGCGGTAGCACAGATACGCAGTATTTT. Translation gives CATSDHATSGSTDTQYF.